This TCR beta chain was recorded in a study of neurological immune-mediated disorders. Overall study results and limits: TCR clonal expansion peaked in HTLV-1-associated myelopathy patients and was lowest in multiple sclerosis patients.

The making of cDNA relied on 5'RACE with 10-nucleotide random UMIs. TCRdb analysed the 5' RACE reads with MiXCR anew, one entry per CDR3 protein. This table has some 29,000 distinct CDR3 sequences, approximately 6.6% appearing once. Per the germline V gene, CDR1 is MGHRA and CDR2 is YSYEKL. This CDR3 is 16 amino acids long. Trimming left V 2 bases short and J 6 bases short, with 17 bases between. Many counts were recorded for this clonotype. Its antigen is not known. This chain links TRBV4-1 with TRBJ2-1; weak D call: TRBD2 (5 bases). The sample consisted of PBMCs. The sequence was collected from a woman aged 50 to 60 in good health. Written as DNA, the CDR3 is TGCGCCAGCAGCCAATCCTATCCGGGAACCCGCAATGAGCAGTTCTTC. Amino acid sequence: CASSQSYPGTRNEQFF.